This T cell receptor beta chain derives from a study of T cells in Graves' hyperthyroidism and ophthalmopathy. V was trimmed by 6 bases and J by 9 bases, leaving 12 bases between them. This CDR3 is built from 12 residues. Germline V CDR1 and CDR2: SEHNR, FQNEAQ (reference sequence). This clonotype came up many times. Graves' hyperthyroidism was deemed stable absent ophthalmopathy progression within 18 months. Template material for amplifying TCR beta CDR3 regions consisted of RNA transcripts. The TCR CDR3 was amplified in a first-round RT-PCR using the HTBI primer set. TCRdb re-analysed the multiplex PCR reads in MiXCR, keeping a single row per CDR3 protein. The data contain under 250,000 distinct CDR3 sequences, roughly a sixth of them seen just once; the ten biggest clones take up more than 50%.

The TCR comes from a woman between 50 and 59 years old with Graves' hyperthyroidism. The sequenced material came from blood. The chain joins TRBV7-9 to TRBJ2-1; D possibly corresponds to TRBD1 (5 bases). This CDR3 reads CASSPGWGEQFF. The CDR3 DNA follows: TGTGCCAGCAGTCCAGGGTGGGGTGAGCAGTTCTTC.